One sample yielded the 3 T cell receptor beta chains listed below, sequenced in a study of T cells in Graves' hyperthyroidism and ophthalmopathy. RNA transcripts yielded amplified TCR beta CDR3 regions. The TCR CDR3 first-round RT-PCR relied on the HTBI primer set. TCRdb used MiXCR to reprocess the multiplex PCR reads, holding one entry per CDR3 protein. The table lists hundreds of thousands of distinct CDR3 sequences, around 20% of them singletons. The sequenced sample was blood. Receptors originate from a woman in her 50s with Graves' hyperthyroidism that later progressed to Graves' ophthalmopathy.

The chain employs TRBV6-2 or TRBV6-3 and TRBJ1-2, with a tentative D call TRBD1 (5 bases). Germline V gene lookup returns CDR1 MNHEY and CDR2 SVGEGT. The CDR3 is 14 amino acids. Trimming shortened V by 10 bases and J by 3 bases, and 18 bases separated the two germline ends. CDR3 residues: CAIATGAGDYGYTF. The CDR3 DNA reads TGTGCCATCGCTACCGGGGCGGGGGACTATGGCTACACCTTC.

This clonotype occurred many times. This chain links TRBV30 with TRBJ1-5; 7 bases line up with TRBD1. The CDR3 is made up of 13 amino acids. V gave up 6 bases and J gave up 4 bases; unmatched junction bases: 6. Germline CDR1 is GTSNPN and CDR2 is SVGIG (reference sequence). The CDR3 region is CACGTAENQPQHF. In nucleotides, the CDR3 is TGTGCCTGCGGGACAGCGGAAAATCAGCCCCAGCATTTT.

J is TRBJ2-5 and V is TRBV6-9; perhaps TRBD1 as D (7 bases). V lost 3 bases and J lost 2, with 19 bases in between. This CDR3 is built from 17 residues. CDR1 MNHGY and CDR2 SVAAGI come from the germline V gene. This chain's CDR3 is CASSYGQGGVNQETQYF. The DNA for the CDR3 is TGTGCCAGCAGTTACGGGCAGGGGGGCGTAAATCAAGAGACCCAGTACTTC.